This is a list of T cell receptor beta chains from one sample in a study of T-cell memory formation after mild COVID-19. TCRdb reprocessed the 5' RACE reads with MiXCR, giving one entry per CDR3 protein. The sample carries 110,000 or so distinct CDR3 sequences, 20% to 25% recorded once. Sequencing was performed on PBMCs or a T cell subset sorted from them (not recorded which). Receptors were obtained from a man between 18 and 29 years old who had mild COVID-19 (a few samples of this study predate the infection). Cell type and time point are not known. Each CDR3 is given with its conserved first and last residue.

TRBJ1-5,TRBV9,CASSRDRDGNQPQHF
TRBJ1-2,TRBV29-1,CSVGQDIGYTF
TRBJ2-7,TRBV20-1,CSARAAEGGAYEQYF
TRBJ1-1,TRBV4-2,CASSQVLGNTEAFF
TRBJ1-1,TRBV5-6,CASSREDRVNTEAFF
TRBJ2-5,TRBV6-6,CASSPLTGQETQYF
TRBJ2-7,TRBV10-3,CAAQVGAGEYEQYF
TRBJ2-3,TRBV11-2,CASSPPWQASTDTQYF
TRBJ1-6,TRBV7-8,CASSLGQVNSPLHF
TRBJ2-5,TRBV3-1,CASKQGSVGIGETQYF
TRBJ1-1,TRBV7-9,CASSFSATEAFF
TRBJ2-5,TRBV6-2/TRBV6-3,CASSERDSLEGTQYF
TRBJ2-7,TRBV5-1,CASSLGLTEQYF
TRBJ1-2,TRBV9,CASSGSGGFAYGYTF
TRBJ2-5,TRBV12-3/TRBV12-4,CASGRGGGQETQYF
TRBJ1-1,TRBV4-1,CASSQVGQDEAFF
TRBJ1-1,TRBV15,CATARTLNTEAFF
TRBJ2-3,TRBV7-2,CASSQLAGNTDTQYF
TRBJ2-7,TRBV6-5,CASSPFWQATYEQYF
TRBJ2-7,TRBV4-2,CASSQERGLPWEQYF
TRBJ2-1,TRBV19,CASSPQGVVEQFF
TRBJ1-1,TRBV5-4,CASSRTDRNTEAFF
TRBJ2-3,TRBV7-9,CASRWTPGQGRYTQYF
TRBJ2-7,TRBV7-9,CASSRLAGGPEQYF
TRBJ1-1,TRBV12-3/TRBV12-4,CASSRLGDTLNTEAFF
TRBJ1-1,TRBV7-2,CASSTGTTMNTEAFF
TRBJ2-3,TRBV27,CASSLPGQGSDTQYF
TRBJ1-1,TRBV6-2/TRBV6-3,CASMGGTEAFF
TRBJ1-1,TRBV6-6,CASSFGGMNEAFF
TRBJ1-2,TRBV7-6,CASSDQATGLGYTF
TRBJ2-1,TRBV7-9,CASSFQYDSYNEQFF
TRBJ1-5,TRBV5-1,CASSAGTGFNQPQHF
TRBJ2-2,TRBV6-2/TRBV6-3,CASSPDPIRQDHTGELFF